The T cell receptor beta chain described here comes from a study of blood T cell repertoires in COVID-19. The overall study: Whether acute or convalescent, the COVID-19 samples came from the United States, Italy and Spain. Sources were T cells, B-cell-depleted T cells, or PBMCs; the material itself was cDNA or gDNA.

Original analysis: The assay estimated nucleated cells by amplifying reference gene primers. Produced via immunoSEQ multiplex PCR; TCRdb's table is partial and in-frame only. That table gives V, J and clone size, and the DNA gave D and trimming. The sample lists approximately 180,000 clones; under 90% were seen once. Input material: peripheral blood. The clonotype was recovered from a person between 70 and 80 years old with COVID-19, enrolled during active disease.

The CDR3 spells CASSQDRDTADTQYF. The CDR3, as DNA: TGCGCCAGCAGCCAAGATCGGGACACAGCAGATACGCAGTATTTT. V usage is TRBV4-3 and J usage is TRBJ2-3, with a weak D call TRBD1 (6 bases). The CDR3 totals 15 residues. The germline gives CDR1 LGHNA, CDR2 YSLEER. V lost 0 bases, J lost 4 bases, and 11 bases lay in between.